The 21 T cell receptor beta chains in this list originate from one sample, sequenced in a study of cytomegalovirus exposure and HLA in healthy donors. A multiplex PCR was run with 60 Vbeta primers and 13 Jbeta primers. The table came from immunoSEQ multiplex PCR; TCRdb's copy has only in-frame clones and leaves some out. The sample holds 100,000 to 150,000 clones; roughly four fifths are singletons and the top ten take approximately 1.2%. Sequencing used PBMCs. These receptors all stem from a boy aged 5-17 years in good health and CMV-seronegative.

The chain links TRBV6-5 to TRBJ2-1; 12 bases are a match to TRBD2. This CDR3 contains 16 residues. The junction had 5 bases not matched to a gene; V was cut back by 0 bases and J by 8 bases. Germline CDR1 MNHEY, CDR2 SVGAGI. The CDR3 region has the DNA TGTGCCAGCAGTTACTCGGGACTAGCGGGTGCCCATGAGCAGTTCTTC. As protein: CASSYSGLAGAHEQFF.

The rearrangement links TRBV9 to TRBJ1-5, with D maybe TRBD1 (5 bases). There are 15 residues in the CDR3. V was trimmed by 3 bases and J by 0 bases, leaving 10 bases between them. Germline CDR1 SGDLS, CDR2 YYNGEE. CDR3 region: CASSARASSNQPQHF. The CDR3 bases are TGTGCCAGCAGCGCCAGGGCATCTAGCAATCAGCCCCAGCATTTT.

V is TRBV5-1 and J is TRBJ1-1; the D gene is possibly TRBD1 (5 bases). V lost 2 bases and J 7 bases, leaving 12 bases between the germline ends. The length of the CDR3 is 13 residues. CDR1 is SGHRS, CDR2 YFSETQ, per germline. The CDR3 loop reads CASSFGQGLEAFF. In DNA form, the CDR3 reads TGCGCCAGCAGCTTTGGGCAGGGCCTTGAAGCTTTCTTT.

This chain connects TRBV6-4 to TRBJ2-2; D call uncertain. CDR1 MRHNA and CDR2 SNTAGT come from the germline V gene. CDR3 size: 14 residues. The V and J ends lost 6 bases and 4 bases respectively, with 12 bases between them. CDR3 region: CASSLSGSTGELFF. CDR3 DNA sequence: TGTGCCAGCAGCCTATCAGGATCCACCGGGGAGCTGTTTTTT.

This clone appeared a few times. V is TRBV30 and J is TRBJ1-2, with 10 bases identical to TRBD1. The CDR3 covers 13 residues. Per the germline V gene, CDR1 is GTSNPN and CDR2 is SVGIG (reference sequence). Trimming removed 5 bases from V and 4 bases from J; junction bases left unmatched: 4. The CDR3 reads CAWGGQGFYGYTF. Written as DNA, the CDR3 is TGTGCCTGGGGGGGACAGGGGTTCTATGGCTACACCTTC.

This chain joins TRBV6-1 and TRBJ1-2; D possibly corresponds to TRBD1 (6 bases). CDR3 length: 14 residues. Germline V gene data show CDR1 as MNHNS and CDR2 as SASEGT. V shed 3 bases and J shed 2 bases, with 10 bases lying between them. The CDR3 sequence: CASSEGASNYGYTF. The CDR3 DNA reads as TGTGCCAGCAGTGAGGGGGCATCCAACTATGGCTACACCTTC.

CDR3 DNA sequence: TGTGCCAGCAGGAACGATGCGAGCACAGATACGCAGTATTTT. Its translation: CASRNDASTDTQYF. This chain uses TRBV2 with TRBJ2-3; D remains ambiguous. Germline CDR1 and CDR2: SNHLY and FYNNEI. Trimming stripped 6 bases from V and 0 bases from J, with 10 bases between. This CDR3 has 14 amino acids.

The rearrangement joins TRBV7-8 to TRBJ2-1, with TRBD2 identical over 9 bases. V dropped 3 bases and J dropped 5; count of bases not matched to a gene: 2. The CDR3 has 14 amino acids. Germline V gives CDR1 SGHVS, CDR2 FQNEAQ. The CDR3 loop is CASSFAGGHNEQFF. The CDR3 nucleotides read TGTGCCAGCAGCTTTGCGGGGGGGCACAATGAGCAGTTCTTC.

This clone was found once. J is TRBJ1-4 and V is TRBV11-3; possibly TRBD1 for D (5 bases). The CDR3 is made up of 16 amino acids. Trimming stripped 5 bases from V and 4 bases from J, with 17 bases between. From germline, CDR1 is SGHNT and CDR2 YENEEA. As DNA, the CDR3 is TGTGCCAGCAGCCCCCTCGCGGGGGAACATAATGAAAAACTGTTTTTT. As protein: CASSPLAGEHNEKLFF. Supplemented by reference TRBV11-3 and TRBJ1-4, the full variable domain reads EAGVVQSPRYKIIEKKQPVAFWCNPISGHNTLYWYLQNLGQGPELLIRYENEEAVDDSQLPKDRFSAERLKGVDSTLKIQPAELGDSAVYLCASSPLAGEHNEKLFFGSGTQLSVL.

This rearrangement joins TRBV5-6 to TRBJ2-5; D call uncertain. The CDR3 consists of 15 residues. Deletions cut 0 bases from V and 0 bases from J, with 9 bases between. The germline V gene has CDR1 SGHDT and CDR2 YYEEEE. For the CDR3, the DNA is TGTGCCAGCAGCTTGGACGTGGCATACCAAGAGACCCAGTACTTC. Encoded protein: CASSLDVAYQETQYF.

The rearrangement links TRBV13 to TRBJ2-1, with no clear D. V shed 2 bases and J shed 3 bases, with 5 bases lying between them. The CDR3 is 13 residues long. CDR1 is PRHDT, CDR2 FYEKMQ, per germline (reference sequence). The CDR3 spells CASSLPLYNEQFF. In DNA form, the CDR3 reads TGTGCCAGCAGCTTACCACTCTACAATGAGCAGTTCTTC.

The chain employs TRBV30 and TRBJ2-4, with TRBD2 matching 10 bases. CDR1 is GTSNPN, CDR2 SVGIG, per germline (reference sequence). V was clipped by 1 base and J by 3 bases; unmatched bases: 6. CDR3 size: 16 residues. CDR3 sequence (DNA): TGTGCCTGGAGTGCGGGGACTAGCGTGGGCAAAAACATTCAGTACTTC. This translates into CAWSAGTSVGKNIQYF.

The CDR3 sequence: CASSMMLTSGSYEQYF. Written as DNA, the CDR3 is TGTGCCAGCAGCATGATGTTGACTAGCGGGAGCTACGAGCAGTACTTC. V is TRBV5-8 and J is TRBJ2-7; 12 bases fit TRBD2. The CDR3 has 16 residues. After removal of 4 bases from V and 3 bases from J, the junction contained 8 bases not matched to a gene. Germline V lookup: CDR1 SGHTS, CDR2 YDEGEE. Full variable domain (missing parts from reference TRBV5-8 and TRBJ2-7): EAGVTQSPTHLIKTRGQQATLRCSPISGHTSVYWYQQALGLGLQFLLWYDEGEERNRGNFPPRFSGRQFPNYSSELNVNALELEDSALYLCASSMMLTSGSYEQYFGPGTRLTVT.

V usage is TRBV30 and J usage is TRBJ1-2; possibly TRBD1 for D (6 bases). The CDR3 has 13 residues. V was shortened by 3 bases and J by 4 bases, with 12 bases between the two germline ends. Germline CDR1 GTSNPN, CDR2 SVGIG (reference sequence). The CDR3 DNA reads TGTGCCTGGAGCGCTGTACAGGGCTATGGCTACACCTTC. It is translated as CAWSAVQGYGYTF.

Here the CDR3 DNA reads TGTGCCTGGAGCCCAAGAGGGAGGGCCACCGGGGAGCTGTTTTTT. This codes for CAWSPRGRATGELFF. J is TRBJ2-2 and V is TRBV30; 7 bases align to TRBD2. Losses at the gene ends were 3 bases for V and 4 bases for J; bases not matched to a gene: 8. Looked up from germline, CDR1 is GTSNPN and CDR2 is SVGIG (reference sequence). The CDR3 has 15 amino acids.

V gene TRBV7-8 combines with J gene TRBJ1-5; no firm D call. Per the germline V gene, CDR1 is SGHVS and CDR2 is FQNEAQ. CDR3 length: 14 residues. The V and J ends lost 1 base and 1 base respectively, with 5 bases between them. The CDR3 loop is CASSLERSNQPQHF. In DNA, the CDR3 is TGTGCCAGCAGCTTAGAGCGGAGCAATCAGCCCCAGCATTTT.

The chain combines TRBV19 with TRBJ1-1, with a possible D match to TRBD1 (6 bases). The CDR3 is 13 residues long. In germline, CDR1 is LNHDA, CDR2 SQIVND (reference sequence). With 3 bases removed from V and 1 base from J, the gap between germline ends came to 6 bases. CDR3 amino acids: CASSMDRNTEAFF. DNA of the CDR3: TGTGCCAGTAGTATGGACAGGAACACTGAAGCTTTCTTT.

The CDR3 DNA sequence: TGTGCCATCAGTGAGTCGGAAGGGAGGGTAGATACGCAGTATTTT. This gives the protein CAISESEGRVDTQYF. The chain employs TRBV10-3 and TRBJ2-3; 7 bases agree with TRBD2. This CDR3 contains 15 residues. CDR1 is ENHRY and CDR2 is SYGVKD in the germline V gene. The V segment lost 0 bases and the J segment 5 bases; nucleotides outside the gene matches: 5.

Here the CDR3 reads CATSGPSSDEQFF. In DNA, the CDR3 is TGTGCCACTTCAGGCCCAAGCTCGGATGAGCAGTTCTTC. The chain couples TRBV19 to TRBJ2-1; no firm D call. With 10 bases removed from V and 8 bases from J, the gap between germline ends came to 18 bases. CDR1 is LNHDA and CDR2 is SQIVND in the germline V gene (reference sequence). This CDR3 contains 13 residues.

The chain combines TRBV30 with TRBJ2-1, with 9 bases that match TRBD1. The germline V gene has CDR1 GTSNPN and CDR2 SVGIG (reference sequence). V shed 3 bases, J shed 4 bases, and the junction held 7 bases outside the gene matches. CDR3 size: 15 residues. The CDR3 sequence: CAWSGRTGAYNEQFF. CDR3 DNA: TGTGCCTGGAGCGGAAGGACAGGGGCTTACAATGAGCAGTTCTTC. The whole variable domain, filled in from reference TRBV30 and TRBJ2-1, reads SQTIHQWPATLVQPVGSPLSLECTVEGTSNPNLYWYRQAAGRGLQLLFYSVGIGQISSEVPQNLSASRPQDRQFILSSKKLLLSDSGFYLCAWSGRTGAYNEQFFGPGTRLTVL.

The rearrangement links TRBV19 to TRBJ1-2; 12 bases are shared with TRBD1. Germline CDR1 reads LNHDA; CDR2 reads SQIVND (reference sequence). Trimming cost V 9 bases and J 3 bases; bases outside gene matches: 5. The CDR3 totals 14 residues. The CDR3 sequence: CASRDRGPHYGYTF. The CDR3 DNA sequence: TGTGCCAGCAGGGACAGGGGGCCGCACTATGGCTACACCTTC.